This T cell receptor (beta chain) was recovered during a study of CD8 T cells in Susac syndrome (dated by TCRdb to the late 2010s). Looking at the study overall: The study used repertoire sequencing to test whether antigen drove CD8+ T cell activation and differentiation in Susac syndrome. Findings and caveats that apply to the study as a whole: The number of individuals in the TCR sequencing and HLA analysis was acknowledged as relatively small.

RNA was extracted with the RNeasy kit and 0.5 to 1 ug was reverse transcribed using random hexamers. The immunoSEQ multiplex PCR assay, which covers 54 Vbeta and 13 Jbeta segments, was used to amplify TCR beta CDR3 regions. To correct PCR amplification bias, a synthetic template baseline was used for both primer optimization and computational correction. On the authors' methods: Only productive sequences were kept, with reads annotated to V, D and J genes according to IMGT and analyzed in immunoSEQ Analyzer. Clonality was calculated as one minus the Shannon entropy normalized by log2 of the number of productive unique sequences. For each patient and control, public and private clones were evaluated within the 100 most prevalent clones. Clones were defined as Susac-specific when absent from the healthy and MS cohorts, from about 1,100 published viral clones and from other ImmuneACCESS disease sequences. Starting from the raw public reads, TCRdb applied fastp trimming at Q25, assembled clones with MiXCR and retained in-frame beta chains. CDR3 protein duplicates are merged, each entry listing the most common genes and DNA. These V and J calls are TCRdb output, not the study's own analysis. For this sample the table gives just over 300,000 distinct CDR3 sequences, of which around 92% were detected only once. The top ten constitute less than 0.08% of the sample.

Peripheral blood CD8+ and CD4+ T cells from healthy donors, Susac syndrome patients and multiple sclerosis patients were profiled by high-throughput TCR beta sequencing. Treatment-naive patients with stable or active relapsing-remitting disease fulfilling revised McDonald criteria were used as multiple sclerosis controls. Bulk CD8+ and CD4+ T cells were purified by magnetic negative isolation, whereas CD8+ TEMRA cells were enriched by FACS. Blood was drawn into EDTA tubes, processed within 24 hours, and PBMCs were isolated by density gradient centrifugation. PBMCs intended for TCR sequencing were cryopreserved in liquid nitrogen and were subsequently thawed in a 37 degrees C water bath. A purity of at least 90% was achieved for sorted or isolated CD4+, CD8+ and CD8+ TEMRA cells. The cysteine opens and the phenylalanine closes a CDR3 of 16 amino acids. The DNA shown is the 48-base CDR3, in frame from base 1. CDR1 and CDR2 are drawn from the germline V gene (reference sequence): MNHEY, SMNVEV. Unmatched junction bases come to 3, with V trimmed by 6 bases and J by 0 bases.

As concerns this clonotype: Its antigen is unknown. The input lacks base qualities; no much larger clone sits a single base away.

This receptor was taken from a human donor with multiple sclerosis. Recombination linked TRBV27 to TRBJ2-4; 12 bases in the junction line up with TRBD2. Sequenced: CD4+ T cells from PBMCs. CDR3 loop: CASRPSGRVAKNIQYF. The DNA reads as follows: TGTGCCAGCAGGCCTAGCGGGAGGGTAGCCAAAAACATTCAGTACTTC.